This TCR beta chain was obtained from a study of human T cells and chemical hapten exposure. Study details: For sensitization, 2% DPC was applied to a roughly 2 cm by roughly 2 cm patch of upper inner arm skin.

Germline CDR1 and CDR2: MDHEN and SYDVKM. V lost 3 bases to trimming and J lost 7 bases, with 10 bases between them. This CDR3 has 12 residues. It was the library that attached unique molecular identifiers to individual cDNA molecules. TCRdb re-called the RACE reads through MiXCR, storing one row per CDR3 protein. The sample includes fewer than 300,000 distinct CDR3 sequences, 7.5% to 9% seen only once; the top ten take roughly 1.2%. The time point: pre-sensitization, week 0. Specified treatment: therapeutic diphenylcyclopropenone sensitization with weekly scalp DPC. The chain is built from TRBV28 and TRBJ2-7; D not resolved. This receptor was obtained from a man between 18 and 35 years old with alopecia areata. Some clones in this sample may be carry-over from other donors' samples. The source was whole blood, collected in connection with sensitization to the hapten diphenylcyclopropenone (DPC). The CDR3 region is CASSFIGFEQYF. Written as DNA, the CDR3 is TGTGCCAGCAGTTTTATCGGTTTTGAGCAGTACTTC.